Listed below are T cell receptor beta chains from one sample, sequenced in a study of shared clonotypes between healthy human individuals. Here immunoSEQ multiplex PCR was the method, and the copy in TCRdb shows in-frame clones only, minus some. The sample contains about 95,000 clones, about two thirds of which appear only once. Sequenced: memory CD8+ T cells sorted from blood. Receptors were obtained from a man younger than 40 in good health. CDR3s include the opening cysteine and the closing phenylalanine or tryptophan. Fields, in order: J gene, clone size, V gene, D gene, CDR3 protein, CDR3 DNA. The D gene is left open where the match is weak. The listing skips clone size in some rows; elsewhere it reads once, few, many or a size class.

J gene: TRBJ2-3; clone size: .; V gene: TRBV9; D gene: .; CDR3 protein: CASSVVISTDTQYF; CDR3 DNA: TGTGCCAGCAGCGTAGTGATTAGCACAGATACGCAGTATTTT
J gene: TRBJ2-7; clone size: .; V gene: TRBV28; D gene: TRBD1; CDR3 protein: CASSFSPDRGEAYEQYF; CDR3 DNA: TGTGCCAGCAGCTTCTCGCCCGACAGGGGGGAGGCCTACGAGCAGTACTTC
J gene: TRBJ2-1; clone size: .; V gene: TRBV28; D gene: .; CDR3 protein: CASSLELATSEDEQFF; CDR3 DNA: TGTGCCAGCAGTTTAGAACTAGCTACAAGTGAGGATGAGCAGTTCTTC
J gene: TRBJ2-7; clone size: .; V gene: TRBV11-2; D gene: TRBD1; CDR3 protein: CASSLQGANYEQYF; CDR3 DNA: TGTGCCAGCAGCCTCCAGGGGGCAAACTACGAGCAGTACTTC
J gene: TRBJ1-2; clone size: .; V gene: TRBV4-3; D gene: TRBD1; CDR3 protein: CASSQDAQGGYGYTF; CDR3 DNA: TGCGCCAGCAGCCAAGATGCCCAGGGGGGCTATGGCTACACCTTC
J gene: TRBJ1-2; clone size: .; V gene: TRBV7-9; D gene: .; CDR3 protein: CASSRETLNYGYTF; CDR3 DNA: TGTGCCAGCAGCCGGGAGACACTAAACTATGGCTACACCTTC
J gene: TRBJ2-1; clone size: .; V gene: TRBV19; D gene: TRBD1; CDR3 protein: CASSIDRGFYNEQFF; CDR3 DNA: TGTGCCAGTAGTATCGACAGGGGATTCTACAATGAGCAGTTCTTC
J gene: TRBJ2-1; clone size: many; V gene: TRBV7-9; D gene: .; CDR3 protein: CASSFNHLYNEQFF; CDR3 DNA: TGTGCCAGCAGCTTCAATCACCTCTACAATGAGCAGTTCTTC
J gene: TRBJ1-1; clone size: .; V gene: TRBV9; D gene: .; CDR3 protein: CASNPQGSNTEAFF; CDR3 DNA: TGTGCCAGCAACCCTCAAGGATCGAACACTGAAGCTTTCTTT
J gene: TRBJ2-3; clone size: .; V gene: TRBV5-4; D gene: TRBD2; CDR3 protein: CASRGTSGSDTQYF; CDR3 DNA: TGTGCCAGCAGAGGGACTAGCGGGTCAGATACGCAGTATTTT
J gene: TRBJ2-7; clone size: .; V gene: TRBV4-2; D gene: .; CDR3 protein: CASSQELGTRVYEQYF; CDR3 DNA: TGTGCCAGCAGCCAAGAGTTAGGGACTCGAGTGTACGAGCAGTACTTC
J gene: TRBJ1-5; clone size: .; V gene: TRBV10-3; D gene: .; CDR3 protein: CAISETGNSNQPQHF; CDR3 DNA: TGTGCCATCAGTGAGACAGGCAATAGCAATCAGCCCCAGCATTTT
J gene: TRBJ2-1; clone size: .; V gene: TRBV5-1; D gene: TRBD1; CDR3 protein: CASSNSIPGQGSSSYNEQFF; CDR3 DNA: TGCGCCAGCAGCAACTCCATCCCGGGACAGGGGTCGAGCTCCTACAATGAGCAGTTCTTC
J gene: TRBJ2-1; clone size: .; V gene: TRBV7-9; D gene: TRBD2; CDR3 protein: CASRLSGRAEYNEQFF; CDR3 DNA: TGTGCCAGCAGACTTAGCGGGAGGGCCGAGTACAATGAGCAGTTCTTC
J gene: TRBJ2-5; clone size: .; V gene: TRBV27; D gene: TRBD2; CDR3 protein: CASSFGLAGVGFQETQYF; CDR3 DNA: TGTGCCAGCAGTTTCGGACTAGCGGGAGTCGGGTTTCAAGAGACCCAGTACTTC
J gene: TRBJ1-2; clone size: few; V gene: TRBV19; D gene: .; CDR3 protein: CASTDRLYGYTF; CDR3 DNA: TGTGCCAGTACCGACCGGTTATATGGCTACACCTTC
J gene: TRBJ2-3; clone size: many; V gene: TRBV5-6; D gene: TRBD2; CDR3 protein: CASSLGTSGRADTQYF; CDR3 DNA: TGTGCCAGCAGTCTCGGGACTAGCGGGAGGGCCGATACGCAGTATTTT
J gene: TRBJ1-4; clone size: .; V gene: TRBV29-1; D gene: TRBD1; CDR3 protein: CSVYPGQGHEKLFF; CDR3 DNA: TGCAGCGTTTACCCGGGACAGGGGCATGAAAAACTGTTTTTT
J gene: TRBJ2-7; clone size: .; V gene: TRBV10-1; D gene: TRBD1; CDR3 protein: CASSEGTGGIYEQYF; CDR3 DNA: TGCGCCAGCAGTGAGGGGACAGGGGGAATCTACGAGCAGTACTTC
J gene: TRBJ1-1; clone size: few; V gene: TRBV29-1; D gene: .; CDR3 protein: CSVVNRDTEAFF; CDR3 DNA: TGCAGCGTTGTGAACAGAGACACTGAAGCTTTCTTT
J gene: TRBJ2-1; clone size: few; V gene: TRBV5-1; D gene: .; CDR3 protein: CASSYHDSEMNNEQFF; CDR3 DNA: TGCGCCAGCAGCTACCACGACTCGGAAATGAACAATGAGCAGTTCTTC
J gene: TRBJ1-2; clone size: medium-sized; V gene: TRBV6-5; D gene: TRBD1; CDR3 protein: CASSPQGGREGYTF; CDR3 DNA: TGTGCCAGCAGTCCACAGGGGGGCCGAGAAGGCTACACCTTC
J gene: TRBJ2-1; clone size: .; V gene: TRBV7-7; D gene: .; CDR3 protein: CASSWGLGSGYNEQFF; CDR3 DNA: TGTGCTAGCAGCTGGGGGTTAGGTAGCGGCTACAATGAGCAGTTCTTC
J gene: TRBJ2-7; clone size: .; V gene: TRBV14; D gene: .; CDR3 protein: CASRGEYLRLTNGPFHSYEQYF; CDR3 DNA: TGTGCCAGCAGGGGGGAATATTTGAGGCTTACTAACGGGCCCTTCCACTCCTACGAGCAGTACTTC
J gene: TRBJ2-7; clone size: .; V gene: TRBV5-5; D gene: .; CDR3 protein: CASSDPGQAYEQYF; CDR3 DNA: TGTGCCAGCAGCGACCCGGGACAAGCCTACGAGCAGTACTTC
J gene: TRBJ2-1; clone size: few; V gene: TRBV27; D gene: TRBD2; CDR3 protein: CASSRRTSGNEQFF; CDR3 DNA: TGTGCCAGCAGTAGGCGGACTAGCGGCAATGAGCAGTTCTTC
J gene: TRBJ2-5; clone size: .; V gene: TRBV29-1; D gene: .; CDR3 protein: CSVLRGVGETQYF; CDR3 DNA: TGCAGCGTTTTAAGGGGAGTGGGAGAGACCCAGTACTTC
J gene: TRBJ2-7; clone size: .; V gene: TRBV9; D gene: .; CDR3 protein: CASSGMSSYEQYF; CDR3 DNA: TGTGCCAGCAGCGGTATGAGCTCCTACGAGCAGTACTTC
J gene: TRBJ1-4; clone size: .; V gene: TRBV19; D gene: TRBD1; CDR3 protein: CASSSQGSEKLFF; CDR3 DNA: TGTGCCAGTAGTTCACAGGGGAGTGAAAAACTGTTTTTT
J gene: TRBJ2-6; clone size: few; V gene: TRBV25-1; D gene: .; CDR3 protein: CASSETGKSGANVLTF; CDR3 DNA: TGTGCCAGCAGTGAAACCGGAAAGTCTGGGGCCAACGTCCTGACTTTC
J gene: TRBJ2-7; clone size: .; V gene: TRBV9; D gene: TRBD2; CDR3 protein: CASSVGAGIYEQYF; CDR3 DNA: TGTGCCAGCAGCGTAGGAGCGGGGATCTACGAGCAGTACTTC
J gene: TRBJ2-5; clone size: many; V gene: TRBV12-5; D gene: .; CDR3 protein: CARMGPRGWRETQYF; CDR3 DNA: TGTGCTAGGATGGGCCCAAGGGGATGGAGAGAGACCCAGTACTTC
J gene: TRBJ2-2; clone size: .; V gene: TRBV18; D gene: .; CDR3 protein: CASFPGNTGELFF; CDR3 DNA: TGTGCCAGCTTCCCCGGGAACACCGGGGAGCTGTTTTTT